This T cell receptor (beta chain) was captured by sequencing in a study of T cell responses to AZD1222 COVID-19 vaccine. General study findings and limits: Clonal diversity may have been underestimated, and the donors were mostly white British, with more females than males.

Sequencing used immunoSEQ multiplex PCR; TCRdb keeps in-frame clones, though not all of them. This sample has just over 60,000 clones, with about 70% found just once. Turning to this clone: As yet, its antigen is unknown.

CDR1 and CDR2 (germline): KGHSH, LQKENI. The trim removed 3 bases at V and 5 bases at J, leaving 7 bases unmatched. This CDR3 spans 15 amino acids. The rearrangement links TRBV18 to TRBJ1-3; 7 bases are shared with TRBD1. The sample consisted of peripheral blood, taken on day 0 of AZD1222 vaccination. The clonotype originates from an adult in good health. CDR3 nucleotide sequence: TGTGCCAGCTCACCCGGGACAGAAGGTCGAAACACCATATATTTT. It codes for CASSPGTEGRNTIYF.